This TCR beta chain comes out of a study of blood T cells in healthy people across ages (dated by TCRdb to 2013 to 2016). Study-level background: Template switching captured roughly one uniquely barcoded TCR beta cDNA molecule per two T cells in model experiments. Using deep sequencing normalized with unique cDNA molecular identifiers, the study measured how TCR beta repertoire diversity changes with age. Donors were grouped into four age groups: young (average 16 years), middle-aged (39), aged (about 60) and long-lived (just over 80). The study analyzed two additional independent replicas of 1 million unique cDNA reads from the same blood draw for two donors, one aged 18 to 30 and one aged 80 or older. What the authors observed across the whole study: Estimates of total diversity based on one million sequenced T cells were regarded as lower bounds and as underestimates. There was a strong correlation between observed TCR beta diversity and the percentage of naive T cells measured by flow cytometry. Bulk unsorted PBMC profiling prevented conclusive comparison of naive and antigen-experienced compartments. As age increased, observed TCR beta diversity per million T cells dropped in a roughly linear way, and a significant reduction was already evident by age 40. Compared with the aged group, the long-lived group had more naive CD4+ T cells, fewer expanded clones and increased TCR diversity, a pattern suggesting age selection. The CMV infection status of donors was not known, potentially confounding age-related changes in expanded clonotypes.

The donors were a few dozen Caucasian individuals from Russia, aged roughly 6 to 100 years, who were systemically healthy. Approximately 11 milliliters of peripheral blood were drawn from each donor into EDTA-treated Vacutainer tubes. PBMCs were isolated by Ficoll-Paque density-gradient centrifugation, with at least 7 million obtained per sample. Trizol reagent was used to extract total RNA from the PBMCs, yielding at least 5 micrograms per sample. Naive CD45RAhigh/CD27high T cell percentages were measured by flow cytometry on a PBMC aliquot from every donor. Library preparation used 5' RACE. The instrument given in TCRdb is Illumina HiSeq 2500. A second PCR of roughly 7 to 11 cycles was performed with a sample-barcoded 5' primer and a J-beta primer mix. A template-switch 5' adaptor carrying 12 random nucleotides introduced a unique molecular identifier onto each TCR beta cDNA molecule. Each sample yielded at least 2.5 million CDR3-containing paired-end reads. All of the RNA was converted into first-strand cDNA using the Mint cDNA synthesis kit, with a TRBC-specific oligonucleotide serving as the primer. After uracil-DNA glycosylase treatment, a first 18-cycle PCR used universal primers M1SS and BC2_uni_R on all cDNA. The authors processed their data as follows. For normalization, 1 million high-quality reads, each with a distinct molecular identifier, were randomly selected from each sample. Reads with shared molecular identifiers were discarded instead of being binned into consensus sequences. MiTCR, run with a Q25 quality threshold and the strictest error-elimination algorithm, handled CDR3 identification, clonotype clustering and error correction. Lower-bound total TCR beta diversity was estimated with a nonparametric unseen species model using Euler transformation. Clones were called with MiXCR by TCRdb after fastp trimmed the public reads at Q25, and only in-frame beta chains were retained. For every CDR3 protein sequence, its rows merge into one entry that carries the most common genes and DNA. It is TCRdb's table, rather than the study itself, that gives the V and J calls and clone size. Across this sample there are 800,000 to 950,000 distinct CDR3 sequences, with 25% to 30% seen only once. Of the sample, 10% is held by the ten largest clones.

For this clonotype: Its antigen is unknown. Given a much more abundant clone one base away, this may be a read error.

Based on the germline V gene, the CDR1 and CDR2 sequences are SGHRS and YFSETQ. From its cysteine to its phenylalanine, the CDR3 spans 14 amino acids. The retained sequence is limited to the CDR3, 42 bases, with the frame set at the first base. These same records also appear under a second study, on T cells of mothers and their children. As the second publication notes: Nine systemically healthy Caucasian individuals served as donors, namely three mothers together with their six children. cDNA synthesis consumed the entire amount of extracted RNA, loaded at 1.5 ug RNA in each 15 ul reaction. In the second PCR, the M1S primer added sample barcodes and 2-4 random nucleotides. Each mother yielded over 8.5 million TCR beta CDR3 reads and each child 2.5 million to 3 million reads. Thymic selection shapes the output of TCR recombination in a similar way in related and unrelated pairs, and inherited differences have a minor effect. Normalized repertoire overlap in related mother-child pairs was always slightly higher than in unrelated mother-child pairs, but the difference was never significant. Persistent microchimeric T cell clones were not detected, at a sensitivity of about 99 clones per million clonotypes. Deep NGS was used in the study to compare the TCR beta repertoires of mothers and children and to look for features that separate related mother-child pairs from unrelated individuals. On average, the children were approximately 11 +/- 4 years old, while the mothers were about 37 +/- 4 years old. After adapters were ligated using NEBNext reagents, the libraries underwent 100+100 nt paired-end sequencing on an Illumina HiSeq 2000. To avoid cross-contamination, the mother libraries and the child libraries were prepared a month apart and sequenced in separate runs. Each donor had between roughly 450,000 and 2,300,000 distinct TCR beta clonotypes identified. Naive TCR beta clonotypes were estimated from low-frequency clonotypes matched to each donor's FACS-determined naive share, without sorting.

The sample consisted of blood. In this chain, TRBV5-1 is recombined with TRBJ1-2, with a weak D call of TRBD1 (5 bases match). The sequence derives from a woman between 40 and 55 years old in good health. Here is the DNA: TGCGCCAGCAGCTTGGAGCCAGGGCGTGTTGGCCACACCTTC. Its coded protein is CASSLEPGRVGHTF.